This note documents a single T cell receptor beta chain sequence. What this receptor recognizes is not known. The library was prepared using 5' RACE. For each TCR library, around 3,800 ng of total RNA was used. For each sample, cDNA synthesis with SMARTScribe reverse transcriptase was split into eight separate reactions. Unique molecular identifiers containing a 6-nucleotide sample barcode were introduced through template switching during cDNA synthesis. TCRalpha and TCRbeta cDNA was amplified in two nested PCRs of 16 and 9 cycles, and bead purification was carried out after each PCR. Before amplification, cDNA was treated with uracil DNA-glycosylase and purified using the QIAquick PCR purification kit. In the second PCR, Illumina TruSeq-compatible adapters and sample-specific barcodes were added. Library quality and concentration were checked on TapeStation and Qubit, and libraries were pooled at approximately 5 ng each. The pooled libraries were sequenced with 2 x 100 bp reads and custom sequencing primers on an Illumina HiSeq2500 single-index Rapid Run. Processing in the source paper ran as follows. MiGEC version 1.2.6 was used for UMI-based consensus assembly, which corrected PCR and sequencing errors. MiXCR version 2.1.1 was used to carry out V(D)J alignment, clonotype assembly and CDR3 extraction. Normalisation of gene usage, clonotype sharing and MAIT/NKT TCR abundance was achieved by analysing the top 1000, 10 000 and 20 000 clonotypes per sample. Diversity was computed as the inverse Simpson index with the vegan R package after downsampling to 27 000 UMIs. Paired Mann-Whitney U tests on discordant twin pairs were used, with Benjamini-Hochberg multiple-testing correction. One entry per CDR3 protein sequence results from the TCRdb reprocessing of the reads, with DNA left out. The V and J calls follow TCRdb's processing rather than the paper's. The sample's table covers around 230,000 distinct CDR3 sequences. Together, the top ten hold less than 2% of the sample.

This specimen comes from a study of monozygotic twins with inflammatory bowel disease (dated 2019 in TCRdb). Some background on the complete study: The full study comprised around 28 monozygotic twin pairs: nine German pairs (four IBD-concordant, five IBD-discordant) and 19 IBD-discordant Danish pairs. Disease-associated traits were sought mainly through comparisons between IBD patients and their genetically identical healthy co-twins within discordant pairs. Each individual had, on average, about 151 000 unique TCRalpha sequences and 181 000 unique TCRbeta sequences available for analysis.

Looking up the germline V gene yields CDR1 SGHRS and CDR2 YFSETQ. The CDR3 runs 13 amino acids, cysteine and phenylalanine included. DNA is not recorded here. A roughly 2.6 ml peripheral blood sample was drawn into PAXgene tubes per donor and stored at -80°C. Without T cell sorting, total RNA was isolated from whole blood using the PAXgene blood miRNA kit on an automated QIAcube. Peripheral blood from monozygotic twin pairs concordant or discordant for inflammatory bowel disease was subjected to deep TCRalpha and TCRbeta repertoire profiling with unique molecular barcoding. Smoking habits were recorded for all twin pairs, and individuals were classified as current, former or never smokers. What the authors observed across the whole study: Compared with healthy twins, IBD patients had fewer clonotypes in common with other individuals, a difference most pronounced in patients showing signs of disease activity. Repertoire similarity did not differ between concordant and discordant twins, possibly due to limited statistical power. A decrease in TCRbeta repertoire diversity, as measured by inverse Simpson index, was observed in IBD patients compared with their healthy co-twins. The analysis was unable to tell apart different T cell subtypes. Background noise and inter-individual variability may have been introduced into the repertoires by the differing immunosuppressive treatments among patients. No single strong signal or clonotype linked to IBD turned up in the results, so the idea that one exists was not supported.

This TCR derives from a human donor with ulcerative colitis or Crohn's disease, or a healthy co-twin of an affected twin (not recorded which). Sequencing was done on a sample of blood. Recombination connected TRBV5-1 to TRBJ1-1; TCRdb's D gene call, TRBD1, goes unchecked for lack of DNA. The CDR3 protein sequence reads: CASRRDGDTEAFF.